The clone carrying this T cell receptor beta chain was picked up many times. TCRdb independently ran MiXCR on the RACE reads; one entry per CDR3 protein. The profile shows approximately 340,000 distinct CDR3 sequences, approximately 6.9% of them singletons. The entry originates in a study of human T cells and chemical hapten exposure. Study-wide background: Subjects had 2% DPC placed on roughly 2 cm by roughly 2 cm of upper inner arm skin for sensitization.

The CDR3 has 14 residues. Germline CDR1 and CDR2: SGHTA and FQGNSA. The V gene lost 5 bases and the J gene lost 10 bases, with 18 bases spanning the gap. As for time point: patch test 1, 2 weeks after DPC sensitization. The treatment was: therapeutic diphenylcyclopropenone sensitization with weekly scalp DPC. Sample donors consisted of patients with alopecia, aged 18 to 70 years, who were suitable for DPC. Total RNA came from unfractionated whole blood. The sequencing here drew on whole blood, taken in connection with sensitization to the hapten diphenylcyclopropenone (DPC). The gene calls are TRBV7-2 and TRBJ2-1, with D maybe TRBD2 (5 bases). This TCR came from a woman aged 18-29 years with alopecia areata. Some clones in this sample may be carry-over from other donors' samples. The CDR3 DNA reads as TGTGCCAGCAGCCCACAACCCCTGGAGGACGAGCAGTTCTTC. Encoded protein: CASSPQPLEDEQFF.